These 16 T cell receptor beta chains were all obtained from the same sample, sequenced in a study of blood T cell repertoires in COVID-19. Sequencing used immunoSEQ multiplex PCR; TCRdb keeps in-frame clones, though not all of them. The sample includes hundreds of thousands of clones, about 90% of them seen just once. Material for sequencing was PBMCs or T cells enriched from blood (not recorded which). The receptors shown here come from a woman in her 30s who had recovered from COVID-19.

This chain joins TRBV6-2 or TRBV6-3 and TRBJ1-6; D is perhaps TRBD1 (6 bases). The V end was cut by 2 bases, the J end by 9 bases, with 17 bases between. The germline gives CDR1 MNHEY, CDR2 SVGEGT. The CDR3 has 16 amino acids. CDR3: CASSYTTGLNGSPLHF. The CDR3 region has the DNA TGTGCCAGCAGTTACACGACAGGACTCAATGGTTCACCCCTCCACTTT.

This chain links TRBV19 with TRBJ1-2; 7 bases are shared with TRBD1. V shed 9 bases, J shed 2 bases, and the junction held 12 bases outside the gene matches. Germline CDR1 LNHDA, CDR2 SQIVND (reference sequence). The CDR3 is 15 residues long. CDR3 coding DNA: TGTGCCAGAGAACTGGGGGACAGTCAGAACTATGGCTACACCTTC. This gives the protein CARELGDSQNYGYTF.

The rearrangement uses TRBV7-8 and TRBJ2-7; D gene uncertain. Trimming stripped 1 base from V and 5 bases from J, with 18 bases between. Germline V gene data show CDR1 as SGHVS and CDR2 as FQNEAQ. The CDR3 totals 16 residues. This CDR3 reads CASSLEPTRFTHEQYF. The DNA of the CDR3 is TGTGCCAGCAGCTTAGAACCAACCCGGTTTACCCACGAGCAGTACTTC. Combining the CDR3 with reference TRBV7-8 and TRBJ2-7 gives the whole variable domain GAGVSQSPRYKVAKRGQDVALRCDPISGHVSLFWYQQALGQGPEFLTYFQNEAQLDKSGLPSDRFFAERPEGSVSTLKIQRTQQEDSAVYLCASSLEPTRFTHEQYFGPGTRLTVT.

CDR3 in DNA: TGTGCCAGCAGTTTCCGACAGGGGCCCTATGGCTACACCTTC. It encodes CASSFRQGPYGYTF. The V and J genes are TRBV28 and TRBJ1-2; 8 bases match TRBD1. CDR1 is MDHEN and CDR2 is SYDVKM in the germline V gene. The CDR3 runs 14 residues. Losses at the gene ends were 3 bases for V and 4 bases for J; bases not matched to a gene: 4.

This clone was recorded only once. This rearrangement joins TRBV27 to TRBJ2-6, with TRBD1 identical over 12 bases. Looked up from germline, CDR1 is MNHEY and CDR2 is SMNVEV (reference sequence). The CDR3 totals 20 residues. Unmatched junction bases numbered 11, after V lost 3 bases and J lost 2 bases. The CDR3 protein is CASSLGDRGHKRPGANVLTF. CDR3 coding DNA: TGTGCCAGCAGTTTGGGGGACAGGGGGCACAAAAGGCCTGGGGCCAACGTCCTGACTTTC. Filled out from reference TRBV27 and TRBJ2-6, the complete variable domain reads EAQVTQNPRYLITVTGKKLTVTCSQNMNHEYMSWYRQDPGLGLRQIYYSMNVEVTDKGDVPEGYKVSRKEKRNFPLILESPSPNQTSLYFCASSLGDRGHKRPGANVLTFGAGSRLTVL.

This sequence joins TRBV28 and TRBJ2-5, with D possibly matching TRBD2 (7 bases). Deletions cut 3 bases from V and 0 bases from J, with 20 bases between. The germline V gene has CDR1 MDHEN and CDR2 SYDVKM. CDR3 length equals 18 residues. CDR3 loop: CASSFGIRGASYQETQYF. DNA of the CDR3: TGTGCCAGCAGTTTTGGGATCCGGGGGGCCTCGTACCAAGAGACCCAGTACTTC.

This clone came up a few times. J is TRBJ2-1 and V is TRBV29-1; 9 bases align to TRBD1. The length of the CDR3 is 14 residues. V shed 3 bases, J shed 1 base, and the junction held 1 base outside the gene matches. Germline values: CDR1 SQVTM, CDR2 ANQGSEA. CDR3 region: CSVEGTGSYNEQFF. CDR3 coding DNA: TGCAGCGTTGAGGGGACAGGGTCCTACAATGAGCAGTTCTTC.

This clone was found once. The chain couples TRBV5-1 to TRBJ2-7; 9 bases match TRBD1. CDR1 is SGHRS, CDR2 YFSETQ, per germline. V shed 0 bases, J shed 5 bases, and the junction held 6 bases outside the gene matches. CDR3 length: 15 amino acids. The chain's CDR3 is CASSLGGQGSHEQYF. CDR3 nucleotide sequence: TGCGCCAGCAGCTTGGGAGGACAGGGGTCCCACGAGCAGTACTTC.

J is TRBJ1-1 and V is TRBV3-1 (or the pseudogene TRBV3-2); D unresolved. The CDR3 covers 13 residues. Deletions cut 3 bases from V and 1 base from J, with 6 bases between. The germline CDR1 and CDR2 sequences are LGHDT and YNNKEL (reference sequence). CDR3 sequence: CASSQGSNTEAFF. The CDR3 DNA reads TGTGCCAGCAGCCAGGGCTCGAACACTGAAGCTTTCTTT.

The chain has TRBV25-1 and TRBJ2-7; the D gene is possibly TRBD1 (6 bases). The CDR3 is 16 residues long. Germline CDR1 reads MGHDK; CDR2 reads SYGVNS. The V end was cut by 3 bases, the J end by 1 base, with 16 bases between. This CDR3 is CASSDPTGALSYEQYF. CDR3 in DNA: TGTGCCAGCAGTGACCCGACAGGAGCCCTTTCCTACGAGCAGTACTTC.

The chain combines TRBV11-2 with TRBJ2-7; 7 positions match TRBD1. Germline loops: CDR1 SGHAT, CDR2 FQNNGV. V dropped 4 bases and J dropped 2; count of bases not matched to a gene: 8. The CDR3 has 15 amino acids. The CDR3 nucleotides read TGTGCCAGCAGCTGGTACAGGGGATTCCCCTACGAGCAGTACTTC. Protein sequence: CASSWYRGFPYEQYF.

The rearrangement links TRBV28 to TRBJ1-6; TRBD1 agrees at 8 bases. Germline values: CDR1 MDHEN, CDR2 SYDVKM. CDR3 length equals 15 residues. Trimming at V came to 5 bases and at J to 10 bases, leaving 10 bases not matched to a gene. CDR3 sequence reads: CASSPTDRERSPLHF. The CDR3 DNA follows: TGTGCCAGCAGTCCGACGGACAGGGAGCGATCACCCCTCCACTTT.

The table lists this clone with a few counts. V is TRBV5-8 and J is TRBJ2-6; 10 bases agree with TRBD1. The junction had 6 bases not matched to a gene; V was cut back by 3 bases and J by 0 bases. CDR1 is SGHTS, CDR2 YDEGEE, per germline. The CDR3 is 18 residues long. This chain's CDR3 is CASSSGQGTPSGANVLTF. DNA for the CDR3: TGTGCCAGCAGCTCGGGACAGGGGACACCCTCTGGGGCCAACGTCCTGACTTTC.

The rearrangement joins TRBV29-1 to TRBJ1-2; D is undetermined. This CDR3 has 13 amino acids. Trimming cost V 6 bases and J 8 bases, with 19 bases left between them. Germline-derived CDR1 and CDR2 are SQVTM and ANQGSEA. The CDR3 sequence: CSVPGIPAAGYTF. The CDR3 DNA reads as TGCAGCGTCCCCGGGATCCCTGCCGCGGGCTACACCTTC.

The J gene is TRBJ1-4, the V gene TRBV15, with TRBD1 identical over 9 bases. Germline trimming cut 3 bases from V and 5 bases from J; bases unmatched to any gene: 4. This CDR3 is built from 15 residues. The V gene's germline CDR1 is LNHNV and CDR2 YYDKDF (reference sequence). The CDR3 sequence: CATSRAGTGNEKLFF. Here the CDR3 DNA reads TGTGCCACCAGCAGGGCCGGGACAGGGAATGAAAAACTGTTTTTT.

V gene TRBV7-8 combines with J gene TRBJ1-5, with D perhaps TRBD1 (5 bases). Germline CDR1 is SGHVS and CDR2 is FQNEAQ. This CDR3 comprises 15 residues. Trimming cost V 5 bases and J 2 bases, with 13 bases left between them. Written as DNA, the CDR3 is TGTGCCAGCAGCCCTGGGGCGGCCGGCAATCAGCCCCAGCATTTT. It encodes CASSPGAAGNQPQHF.